A selection of T cell receptor beta chains follows, all from one sample in a study of blood T cell repertoires in COVID-19. Profiled with immunoSEQ multiplex PCR; TCRdb holds only in-frame clones, not every one. The profile shows approximately 260,000 clones, around 85% of them singletons. Sequencing was done on a sample of peripheral blood. These receptors came from a woman aged 70-85 years with acute or convalescent COVID-19. The CDR3 runs from the conserved cysteine through the conserved F or W. A D gene is named only where the DNA matches it firmly. Size values are once, few and many counts, or a class for expanded clones, and some rows have none.

j_call: TRBJ2-1
d_call: NA
clone_size: NA
v_call: TRBV2
cdr3_nt: TGTGCCAGCAGTGTCCCCTACTACGGGAATGAGCAGTTCTTC
cdr3_aa: CASSVPYYGNEQFF

j_call: TRBJ2-2
d_call: TRBD2
clone_size: NA
v_call: TRBV19
cdr3_nt: TGTGCCAGTAGTATTCAGCGGGGGGGAACCGGGGAGCTGTTTTTT
cdr3_aa: CASSIQRGGTGELFF

j_call: TRBJ1-4
d_call: NA
clone_size: NA
v_call: TRBV10-2
cdr3_nt: TGCGCCAGCAGGTTCAGAGGATCCGATGAAAAACTGTTTTTT
cdr3_aa: CASRFRGSDEKLFF

j_call: TRBJ2-1
d_call: NA
clone_size: NA
v_call: TRBV15
cdr3_nt: TGTGCCACCAGCAGAGCACAGGGCACCTACTACAATGAGCAGTTCTTC
cdr3_aa: CATSRAQGTYYNEQFF

j_call: TRBJ2-3
d_call: NA
clone_size: NA
v_call: TRBV5-1
cdr3_nt: TGCGCCAGCAGCTTGTCGGACTCCACAGATACGCAGTATTTT
cdr3_aa: CASSLSDSTDTQYF

j_call: TRBJ1-2
d_call: NA
clone_size: few
v_call: TRBV3-1/TRBV3-2
cdr3_nt: TGTGCCAGCCAAACCTCGGCGGGCTATGGCTACACCTTC
cdr3_aa: CASQTSAGYGYTF

j_call: TRBJ2-2
d_call: TRBD1
clone_size: NA
v_call: TRBV5-4
cdr3_nt: TGTGCCAGCAGCTCACCGGGACAGGGTAACACCGGGGAGCTGTTTTTT
cdr3_aa: CASSSPGQGNTGELFF

j_call: TRBJ1-1
d_call: TRBD1
clone_size: NA
v_call: TRBV7-9
cdr3_nt: TGTGCCAGCAGCTCTCGACAGGGCGCGGAAGCTTTCTTT
cdr3_aa: CASSSRQGAEAFF

j_call: TRBJ1-1
d_call: TRBD1
clone_size: once
v_call: TRBV27
cdr3_nt: TGTGCCAGCAGTTTATTGCCGGGACAGGTTGCCCCTGAAGCTTTCTTT
cdr3_aa: CASSLLPGQVAPEAFF

j_call: TRBJ1-3
d_call: TRBD1
clone_size: NA
v_call: TRBV18
cdr3_nt: TGTGCCAGCTCGACCGGGGCAGGGGGCGTTCTCTCTGGAAACACCATATATTTT
cdr3_aa: CASSTGAGGVLSGNTIYF

j_call: TRBJ1-6
d_call: NA
clone_size: NA
v_call: TRBV2
cdr3_nt: TGTGCCAGCGGGAGGGACGGGGGGTTGCGTTCACCCCTCCACTTT
cdr3_aa: CASGRDGGLRSPLHF

j_call: TRBJ2-5
d_call: TRBD2
clone_size: once
v_call: TRBV19
cdr3_nt: TGTGCCAGTAGTAGTTCTAGCGGGGGGCCCGATCGTCGGACCCAGTACTTC
cdr3_aa: CASSSSSGGPDRRTQYF

j_call: TRBJ1-2
d_call: NA
clone_size: once
v_call: TRBV10-3
cdr3_nt: TGTGCCATCAGTGAGTCCGAGGCGAGCTATGGCTACACCTTC
cdr3_aa: CAISESEASYGYTF

j_call: TRBJ1-2
d_call: NA
clone_size: NA
v_call: TRBV3-1/TRBV3-2
cdr3_nt: TGTGCCAGCAGCCAAGGGCAGACTTATCAAGGCTACACCTTC
cdr3_aa: CASSQGQTYQGYTF

j_call: TRBJ2-7
d_call: TRBD1
clone_size: NA
v_call: TRBV13
cdr3_nt: TGTGCCAGCAGCTTATCGGGACAGGGAATCCTCGAGCAGTACTTC
cdr3_aa: CASSLSGQGILEQYF

j_call: TRBJ2-2
d_call: NA
clone_size: once
v_call: TRBV5-8
cdr3_nt: TGTGCCAGCAGCCCGCCGCAGGGGAGAAGGACCGGGGAGCTGTTTTTT
cdr3_aa: CASSPPQGRRTGELFF

j_call: TRBJ1-5
d_call: TRBD1
clone_size: NA
v_call: TRBV10-3
cdr3_nt: TGTGCCATCAGTGAGTCAAACAGGGGGCAACGGAGCAATCAGCCCCAGCATTTT
cdr3_aa: CAISESNRGQRSNQPQHF

j_call: TRBJ1-1
d_call: NA
clone_size: NA
v_call: TRBV6-6
cdr3_nt: TGTGCCAGCAGCATCAGGGTATTCGCTGAAGCTTTCTTT
cdr3_aa: CASSIRVFAEAFF

j_call: TRBJ1-1
d_call: NA
clone_size: NA
v_call: TRBV29-1
cdr3_nt: TGCAGCGTTCAACGCCCGACTAGGGTAAGGCACACTGAAGCTTTCTTT
cdr3_aa: CSVQRPTRVRHTEAFF

j_call: TRBJ2-3
d_call: NA
clone_size: once
v_call: TRBV10-1
cdr3_nt: TGCGCCAGCAGTGAGGGGGCATCAGATACGCAGTATTTT
cdr3_aa: CASSEGASDTQYF

j_call: TRBJ1-3
d_call: TRBD1
clone_size: few
v_call: TRBV2
cdr3_nt: TGTGCCAGCGGGACAGGCGGTGGAAACACCATATATTTT
cdr3_aa: CASGTGGGNTIYF

j_call: TRBJ2-5
d_call: TRBD2
clone_size: NA
v_call: TRBV29-1
cdr3_nt: TGCAGCGTTGAAGCGGGGGGGGGTCAAGAGACCCAGTACTTC
cdr3_aa: CSVEAGGGQETQYF

j_call: TRBJ1-1
d_call: NA
clone_size: once
v_call: TRBV28
cdr3_nt: TGTGCCAGCAATGGGGGCCCAATGAACACTGAAGCTTTCTTT
cdr3_aa: CASNGGPMNTEAFF

j_call: TRBJ2-1
d_call: TRBD1
clone_size: NA
v_call: TRBV7-9
cdr3_nt: TGTGCCAGCAGCTTTGGGACAGATTACAATGAGCAGTTCTTC
cdr3_aa: CASSFGTDYNEQFF

j_call: TRBJ1-6
d_call: NA
clone_size: NA
v_call: TRBV5-1
cdr3_nt: TGCGCCAGCAGCTTGGGACAGTCTTCACCCCTCCACTTT
cdr3_aa: CASSLGQSSPLHF

j_call: TRBJ1-2
d_call: NA
clone_size: NA
v_call: TRBV10-2
cdr3_nt: TGCGCCAGCAGGGTAACAGGGACGTATGGCTACACCTTC
cdr3_aa: CASRVTGTYGYTF

j_call: TRBJ2-3
d_call: NA
clone_size: once
v_call: TRBV5-1
cdr3_nt: TGCGCCAGCAGTCTCCCCACAGATACGCAGTATTTT
cdr3_aa: CASSLPTDTQYF